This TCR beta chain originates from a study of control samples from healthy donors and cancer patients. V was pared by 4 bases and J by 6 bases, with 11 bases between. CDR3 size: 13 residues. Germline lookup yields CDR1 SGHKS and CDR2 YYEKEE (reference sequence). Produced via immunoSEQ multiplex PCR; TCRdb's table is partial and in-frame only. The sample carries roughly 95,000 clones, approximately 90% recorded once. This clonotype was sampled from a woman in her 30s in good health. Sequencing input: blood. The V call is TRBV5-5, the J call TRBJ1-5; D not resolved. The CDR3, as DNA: TGTGCCAGCAGCCGAGGAGGTTCTCAGCCCCAGCATTTT. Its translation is CASSRGGSQPQHF.